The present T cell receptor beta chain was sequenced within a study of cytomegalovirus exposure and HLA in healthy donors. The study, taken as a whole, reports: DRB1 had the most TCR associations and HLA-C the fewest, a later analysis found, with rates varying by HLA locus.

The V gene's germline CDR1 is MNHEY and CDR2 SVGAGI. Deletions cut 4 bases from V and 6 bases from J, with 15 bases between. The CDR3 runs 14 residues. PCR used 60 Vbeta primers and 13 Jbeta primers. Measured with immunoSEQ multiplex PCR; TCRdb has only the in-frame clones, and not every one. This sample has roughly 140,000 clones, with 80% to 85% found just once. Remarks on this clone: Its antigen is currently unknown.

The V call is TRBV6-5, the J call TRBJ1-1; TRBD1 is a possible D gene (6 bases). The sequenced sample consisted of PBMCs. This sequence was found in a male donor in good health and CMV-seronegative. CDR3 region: CASSSRTVYAEAFF. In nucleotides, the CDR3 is TGTGCCAGCAGTTCCCGGACAGTTTACGCTGAAGCTTTCTTT.